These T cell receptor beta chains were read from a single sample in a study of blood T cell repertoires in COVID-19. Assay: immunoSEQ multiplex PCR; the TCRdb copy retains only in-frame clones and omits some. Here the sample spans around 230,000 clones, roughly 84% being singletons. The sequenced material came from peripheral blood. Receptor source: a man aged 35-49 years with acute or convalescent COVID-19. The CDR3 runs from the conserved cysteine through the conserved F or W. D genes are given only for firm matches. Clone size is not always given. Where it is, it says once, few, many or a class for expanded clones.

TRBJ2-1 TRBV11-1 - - CASTDSSYNEQFF TGTGCCAGCACGGACTCCTCCTACAATGAGCAGTTCTTC
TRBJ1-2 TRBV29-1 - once CSVEGGTGISYTF TGCAGCGTTGAAGGAGGAACAGGGATAAGCTACACCTTC
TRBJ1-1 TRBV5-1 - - CASSRELRTEAFF TGCGCCAGCAGCCGGGAGCTAAGGACTGAAGCTTTCTTT
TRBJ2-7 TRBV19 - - CASQGRYEQYF TGTGCCAGTCAGGGGCGCTACGAGCAGTACTTC
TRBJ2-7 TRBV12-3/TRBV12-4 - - CASSLGQPGEQYF TGTGCCAGCAGTTTAGGACAGCCCGGCGAGCAGTACTTC
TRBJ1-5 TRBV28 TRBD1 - CASGSHRGLTNQPQHF TGTGCCAGCGGATCCCACAGGGGACTCACTAATCAGCCCCAGCATTTT
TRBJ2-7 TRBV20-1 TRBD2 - CSASPSGYEQYF TGCAGTGCTAGTCCTAGCGGCTACGAGCAGTACTTC
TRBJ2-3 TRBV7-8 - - CASSSSGGGGSDTQYF TGTGCCAGCAGCAGTTCCGGCGGGGGCGGGAGTGATACGCAGTATTTT
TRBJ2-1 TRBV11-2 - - CASSLGGGSYNEQFF TGTGCCAGCAGCTTAGGCGGAGGCTCCTACAATGAGCAGTTCTTC
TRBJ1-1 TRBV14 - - CASSHSSPQGSEAFF TGTGCCAGCAGCCACTCTTCACCGCAGGGTTCTGAAGCTTTCTTT
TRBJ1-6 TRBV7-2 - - CASSLRGQIYNSPLHF TGTGCCAGCAGCTTAAGGGGCCAGATTTATAATTCACCCCTCCACTTT
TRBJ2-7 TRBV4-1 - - CASSQSSAYYEQYF TGCGCCAGCAGCCAAAGTAGCGCTTACTACGAGCAGTACTTC
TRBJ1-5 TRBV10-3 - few CAISELGGGSNQPQHF TGTGCCATCAGTGAGTTAGGGGGGGGGAGCAATCAGCCCCAGCATTTT
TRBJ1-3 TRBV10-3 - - CAITTGSGNTIYF TGTGCCATCACCACAGGGTCTGGAAACACCATATATTTT
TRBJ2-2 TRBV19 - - CASSIIVAGELFF TGTGCCAGTAGTATAATAGTCGCTGGGGAGCTGTTTTTT
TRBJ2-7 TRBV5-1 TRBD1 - CASSFGQGDNEQYF TGCGCCAGCAGCTTTGGACAGGGGGACAACGAGCAGTACTTC
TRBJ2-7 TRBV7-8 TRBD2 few CASSLGGFLRGRASGYEQYF TGTGCCAGCAGCTTAGGAGGGTTCCTTCGCGGGAGGGCCTCGGGATACGAGCAGTACTTC
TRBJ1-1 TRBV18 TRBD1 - CASSRHGTWDSTEAFF TGTGCCAGCTCGCGCCACGGAACTTGGGACAGCACTGAAGCTTTCTTT
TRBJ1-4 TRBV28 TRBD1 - CASSLETGEVAEKLFF TGTGCCAGCAGTCTCGAAACAGGGGAGGTGGCTGAAAAACTGTTTTTT
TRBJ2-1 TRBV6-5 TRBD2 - CASSPLAGGSNEQFF TGTGCCAGCAGTCCACTAGCGGGAGGGTCGAATGAGCAGTTCTTC
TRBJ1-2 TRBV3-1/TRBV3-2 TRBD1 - CASSQDPTGAYYGYTF TGTGCCAGCAGCCAAGATCCCACAGGGGCTTACTATGGCTACACCTTC
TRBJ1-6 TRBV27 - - CASSRQGSHNSPLHF TGTGCCAGCAGTCGCCAGGGTTCCCATAATTCACCCCTCCACTTT